The 26 T cell receptor beta chains below come from one sample, sequenced in a study of shared clonotypes between healthy human individuals. Repertoires were generated with immunoSEQ multiplex PCR, while TCRdb's copy carries only in-frame clones and drops some. Of fewer than 1.8 million clones in the sample, approximately 98.5% were seen once. Sequencing input: naive CD4+ T cells sorted from blood. Subset denoted: CD45RA+ positively selected. These receptors came from a young man in good health.

The chain employs TRBV5-1 and TRBJ2-2; possibly TRBD1 or TRBD2 for D (5 bases each). Germline assignment: CDR1 SGHRS and CDR2 YFSETQ. CDR3 length equals 16 residues. V dropped 7 bases and J dropped 0 bases, with 16 bases sitting between them. The CDR3 sequence: CASSRIRGPNTGELFF. The CDR3 DNA is TGCGCCAGCTCTAGGATAAGGGGACCGAACACCGGGGAGCTGTTTTTT.

Remarks on this clone: This CDR3 is also generated by other DNA sequences in the sample. The chain combines TRBV5-4 with TRBJ2-7; 8 bases line up with TRBD1. CDR3 length: 14 residues. Germline V lookup: CDR1 SGHNT, CDR2 YYREEE (reference sequence). The trim removed 0 bases at V and 2 bases at J, leaving 1 base unmatched. This CDR3 reads CASSLGTGTYEQYF. CDR3 nucleotide sequence: TGTGCCAGCAGCTTGGGGACAGGGACCTACGAGCAGTACTTC.

The chain couples TRBV4-1 to TRBJ2-7, with 11 bases lining up with TRBD2. The CDR3 consists of 19 residues. Germline CDR1 is MGHRA and CDR2 is YSYEKL. V shed 0 bases, J shed 0 bases, and the junction held 10 bases outside the gene matches. This CDR3 is CASSQDMTSGDLFSYEQYF. CDR3 in DNA: TGCGCCAGCAGCCAAGACATGACTAGCGGGGACCTTTTCTCCTACGAGCAGTACTTC.

The rearrangement uses TRBV7-2 and TRBJ2-5; either TRBD1 or TRBD2 may fit D (5 bases each). Trimming took off 2 bases at V and 1 base at J, with 17 bases between the two ends. The CDR3 contains 17 residues. Germline V gene sequence: CDR1 SGHTA, CDR2 FQGNSA. CDR3 protein: CASSLSPRGPRQETQYF. The CDR3 DNA sequence: TGTGCCAGCAGCTTATCTCCTAGGGGACCCCGCCAAGAGACCCAGTACTTC.

This chain connects TRBV7-9 to TRBJ1-4; possible D gene TRBD1, 6 bases. Trimming pared 2 bases from V and 3 bases from J, leaving 10 bases between. Germline lookup yields CDR1 SEHNR and CDR2 FQNEAQ (reference sequence). This CDR3 has 15 residues. CDR3 sequence reads: CASSLQGSPNEKLFF. The CDR3 DNA sequence: TGTGCCAGCAGCTTACAGGGGTCCCCTAATGAAAAACTGTTTTTT.

This chain connects TRBV7-2 to TRBJ2-7, with 8 bases that match TRBD2. The CDR3 runs to 14 residues. Germline CDR1 SGHTA, CDR2 FQGNSA. V shed 2 bases and J 0 bases; nucleotides not matched to a gene: 0. CDR3 residues: CASSLSGSSYEQYF. Here the CDR3 DNA reads TGTGCCAGCAGCTTAAGCGGGAGCTCCTACGAGCAGTACTTC.

The J gene is TRBJ2-1, the V gene TRBV6-6; 11 bases are shared with TRBD2. Trimming removed 8 bases from V and 6 bases from J; junction bases left unmatched: 6. The CDR3 is made up of 14 amino acids. CDR1 is MNHNY, CDR2 SVGAGI, per germline (reference sequence). The CDR3 is CASGGSGRGNEQFF. CDR3 DNA: TGTGCCAGCGGTGGTAGCGGGAGGGGCAATGAGCAGTTCTTC.

About this clone: Other nucleotide sequences from this sample produce the same CDR3. The rearrangement joins TRBV28 to TRBJ2-7, with TRBD1 matching 7 bases. The CDR3 sequence is 13 residues long. V shed 6 bases, J shed 3 bases, and the junction held 5 bases outside the gene matches. Per the germline V gene, CDR1 is MDHEN and CDR2 is SYDVKM. CDR3 coding DNA: TGTGCCAGCAGCTGGACAGGAGTCTACGAGCAGTACTTC. Its translation: CASSWTGVYEQYF.

The chain is built from TRBV10-2 and TRBJ2-2, with TRBD2 matching over 10 bases. The CDR3 sequence is 17 residues long. Trimming cost V 0 bases and J 4 bases; bases outside gene matches: 5. Germline V gives CDR1 WSHSY, CDR2 SAAADI. CDR3 sequence: CASSESGLAGVTGELFF. The CDR3 bases are TGCGCCAGCAGTGAGTCGGGGCTAGCGGGAGTCACCGGGGAGCTGTTTTTT.

The genes are TRBV7-2 and TRBJ2-3, with 9 bases lining up with TRBD1. Germline assignment: CDR1 SGHTA and CDR2 FQGNSA. V was pared by 3 bases and J by 4 bases, with 2 bases of the junction left unmatched. The CDR3 is 14 residues long. Written as DNA, the CDR3 is TGTGCCAGCAGCTTCGACAGGGGGGCAGATACGCAGTATTTT. Translation: CASSFDRGADTQYF.

This clone is a singleton in its sample. The DNA of the CDR3 is TGTGCCAGCAAATGGTCTGGTGAGCAGTTCTTC. It codes for CASKWSGEQFF. This chain uses TRBV6-6 with TRBJ2-1, with unresolved D. This CDR3 comprises 11 residues. The germline gives CDR1 MNHNY, CDR2 SVGAGI (reference sequence). The ends were cut back, 7 bases at V and 9 bases at J, with 10 bases in the middle.

This clone was seen only a few times. The rearrangement uses TRBV6-1 and TRBJ1-1; D ambiguous. This CDR3 is 12 amino acids long. Looked up from germline, CDR1 is MNHNS and CDR2 is SASEGT. Trimming pared 1 base from V and 1 base from J, leaving 1 base between. As DNA, the CDR3 is TGTGCCAGCAGTGAAGGGAACACTGAAGCTTTCTTT. This codes for CASSEGNTEAFF.

The CDR3 is CACLAGGTDTQYF. CDR3 coding DNA: TGTGCCTGCTTAGCGGGAGGAACAGATACGCAGTATTTT. The chain links TRBV2 to TRBJ2-3; 10 positions match TRBD2. This CDR3 is built from 13 residues. CDR1 and CDR2 from the germline V gene are SNHLY and FYNNEI. Losses at the gene ends were 11 bases for V and 3 bases for J; bases not matched to a gene: 5.

This chain links TRBV11-3 with TRBJ2-1; 11 bases map to TRBD2. V trimming: 5 bases; J trimming: 5 bases; junction bases outside the gene matches: 5. Looked up from germline, CDR1 is SGHNT and CDR2 is YENEEA. This CDR3 region has 15 residues. CDR3 residues: CASSPGLADNNEQFF. CDR3 in DNA: TGTGCCAGCAGCCCGGGACTAGCGGACAACAATGAGCAGTTCTTC.

The chain carries TRBV29-1 and TRBJ1-2; 9 positions match TRBD1. Losses at the gene ends were 6 bases for V and 2 bases for J; bases not matched to a gene: 7. This CDR3 contains 14 residues. The germline CDR1 and CDR2 sequences are SQVTM and ANQGSEA. The CDR3 protein is CSVPGDRANYGYTF. CDR3 DNA: TGCAGCGTCCCAGGGGACAGGGCAAACTATGGCTACACCTTC.

The rearrangement uses TRBV30 and TRBJ2-7; 10 bases fit TRBD1. V was pared by 4 bases and J by 4 bases, with 7 bases of the junction left unmatched. Germline-derived CDR1 and CDR2 are GTSNPN and SVGIG (reference sequence). This CDR3 has 14 residues. The CDR3, as DNA: TGTGCCTGGACGAGGACAGGGGGGGAATACGAGCAGTACTTC. Residues: CAWTRTGGEYEQYF. Full variable domain (missing parts from reference TRBV30 and TRBJ2-7): SQTIHQWPATLVQPVGSPLSLECTVEGTSNPNLYWYRQAAGRGLQLLFYSVGIGQISSEVPQNLSASRPQDRQFILSSKKLLLSDSGFYLCAWTRTGGEYEQYFGPGTRLTVT.

This clone occurred once. The rearrangement joins TRBV6-5 to TRBJ2-7; the match to TRBD2 covers 8 bases. Germline lookup yields CDR1 MNHEY and CDR2 SVGAGI. With 6 bases clipped from V and 3 bases from J, the junction kept 10 bases outside the gene matches. CDR3 size: 15 residues. The DNA for the CDR3 is TGTGCCAGCAGAGTCACCGGGACTAGTCTCTACGAGCAGTACTTC. This encodes CASRVTGTSLYEQYF.

This clone was detected only once. J is TRBJ2-1 and V is TRBV5-5; 7 positions match TRBD1. The length of the CDR3 is 13 residues. CDR1 SGHKS and CDR2 YYEKEE come from the germline V gene (reference sequence). V lost 7 bases to trimming and J lost 4 bases; unmatched junction nucleotides: 5. CDR3 in amino acids: CASGGQVYNEQFF. The CDR3 DNA reads TGTGCCAGCGGAGGACAGGTTTACAATGAGCAGTTCTTC.

This clone was seen only once. V gene TRBV6-1 combines with J gene TRBJ2-7; 14 bases align to TRBD2. Germline loops: CDR1 MNHNS, CDR2 SASEGT. J was trimmed by 0 bases and V by 4 bases; bases with no gene match: 11. The CDR3 is 19 amino acids. CDR3 bases: TGTGCCAGCAGTGCTCCCCCGGGACTAGCGGGAGAAAGCTCCTACGAGCAGTACTTC. Translation gives CASSAPPGLAGESSYEQYF.

V gene TRBV29-1 combines with J gene TRBJ2-3, with D hard to call. V lost 7 bases and J 6 bases, leaving 11 bases between the germline ends. Germline V lookup: CDR1 SQVTM, CDR2 ANQGSEA. The CDR3 has 11 residues. The CDR3 sequence: CSALSSDTQYF. The CDR3 region has the DNA TGCAGCGCGCTAAGTTCCGATACGCAGTATTTT.

This chain uses TRBV5-1 with TRBJ2-7, with D perhaps TRBD2 (5 bases). V shed 0 bases and J shed 1 base, with 14 bases lying between them. The CDR3 sequence is 16 residues long. Germline CDR1 is SGHRS and CDR2 is YFSETQ. The CDR3 sequence is CASSLGGRGFSYEQYF. In nucleotides, the CDR3 is TGCGCCAGCAGCTTGGGCGGCCGCGGGTTTTCCTACGAGCAGTACTTC.

The chain uses TRBV5-1 and TRBJ2-3, with D unclear. In germline, CDR1 is SGHRS, CDR2 YFSETQ. Trimming cost V 3 bases and J 0 bases, with 8 bases left between them. This CDR3 is 14 amino acids long. CDR3 residues: CASSSLDSTDTQYF. The CDR3, as DNA: TGCGCCAGCAGCTCCCTCGACAGCACAGATACGCAGTATTTT.

This clone was seen only once. The chain recombines TRBV6-5 with TRBJ1-2; D gene uncertain. This CDR3 is 13 amino acids long. Trimming took 6 bases from V and 6 from J, leaving 14 bases between them. Germline loops: CDR1 MNHEY, CDR2 SVGAGI. CDR3 amino acids: CASRVNTGNGYTF. CDR3 sequence (DNA): TGTGCCAGCAGGGTAAATACGGGGAATGGCTACACCTTC.

CDR3 coding DNA: TGTGCCAGTAGCGGGACTCGGAGCTCCTACGAGCAGTACTTC. Translated: CASSGTRSSYEQYF. The J gene is TRBJ2-7, the V gene TRBV19; possibly TRBD2 for D (6 bases). Germline V lookup: CDR1 LNHDA, CDR2 SQIVND (reference sequence). V lost 6 bases, J lost 0 bases, and 12 bases lay in between. The CDR3 length is 14 residues.

In regard to this clone: This sample includes further DNA sequences coding for the same CDR3. The chain recombines TRBV20-1 with TRBJ2-3; the D is unclear. V lost 3 bases and J lost 3, with 1 base in between. This CDR3 has 10 residues. Germline assignment: CDR1 DFQATT and CDR2 SNEGSKA (reference sequence). The CDR3 sequence is CSARTDTQYF. The CDR3 nucleotides read TGCAGTGCTAGGACAGATACGCAGTATTTT.

The chain employs TRBV6-5 and TRBJ1-2; D unclear. The CDR3 runs to 14 residues. Germline V lookup: CDR1 MNHEY, CDR2 SVGAGI. Between the trimmed V and J ends, which lost 4 bases and 4 bases, there was a span of 13 bases. The chain's CDR3 is CASSSRRSTYGYTF. In DNA, the CDR3 is TGTGCCAGCAGTTCCCGGAGGAGCACCTATGGCTACACCTTC.